One TCR beta chain is described in this entry. The CDR3 length is 16 residues. V lost 4 bases to trimming and J lost 7 bases; unmatched junction nucleotides: 13. The germline V gene has CDR1 SEHNR and CDR2 FQNEAQ (reference sequence). This sample was included in a study of blood T cell repertoires in COVID-19. Looking at the study overall: Sources were T cells, B-cell-depleted T cells, or PBMCs; the material itself was cDNA or gDNA.

Cohort 3 donors were reported recovered after two negative PCRs, clearance, or symptom resolution. Original processing notes: Amplified reference gene primers provided the basis for estimating nucleated cell counts. Assay used: immunoSEQ multiplex PCR; TCRdb lists only in-frame clones, some missing. V, J and clone size derive from that table, while D and trimming were established from the DNA sequence. This sample has approximately 170,000 clones, with 84% found just once. J is TRBJ2-1 and V is TRBV7-9; 7 positions match TRBD2. This receptor was taken from a man aged 50-59 years who had recovered from COVID-19. Sequencing was performed on PBMCs or T cells enriched from blood (not recorded which). CDR3 in amino acids: CASSSGWTSGVNEQFF. CDR3 nucleotide sequence: TGTGCCAGCAGCTCGGGATGGACTAGTGGGGTTAATGAGCAGTTCTTC.